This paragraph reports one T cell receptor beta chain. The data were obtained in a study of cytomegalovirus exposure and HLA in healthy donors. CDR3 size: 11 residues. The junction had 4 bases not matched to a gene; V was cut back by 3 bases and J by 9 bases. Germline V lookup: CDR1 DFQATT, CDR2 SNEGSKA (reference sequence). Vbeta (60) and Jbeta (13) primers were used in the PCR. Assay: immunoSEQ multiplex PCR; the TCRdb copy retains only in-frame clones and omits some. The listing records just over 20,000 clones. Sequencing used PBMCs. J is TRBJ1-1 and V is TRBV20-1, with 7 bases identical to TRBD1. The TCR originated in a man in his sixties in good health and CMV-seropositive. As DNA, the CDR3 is TGCAGTGCTAGGTGGGACAGTCAAGCTTTCTTT. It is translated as CSARWDSQAFF.